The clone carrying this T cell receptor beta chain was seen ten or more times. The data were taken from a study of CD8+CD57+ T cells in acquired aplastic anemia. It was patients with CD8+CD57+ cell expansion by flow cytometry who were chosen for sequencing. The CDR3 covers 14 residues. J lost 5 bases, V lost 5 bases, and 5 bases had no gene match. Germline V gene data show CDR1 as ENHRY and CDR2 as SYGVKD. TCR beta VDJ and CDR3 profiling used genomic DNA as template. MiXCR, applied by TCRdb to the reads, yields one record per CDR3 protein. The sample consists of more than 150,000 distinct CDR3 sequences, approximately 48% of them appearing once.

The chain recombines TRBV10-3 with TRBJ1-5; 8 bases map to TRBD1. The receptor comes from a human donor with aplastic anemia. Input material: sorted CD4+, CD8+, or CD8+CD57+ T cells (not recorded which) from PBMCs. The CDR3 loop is CAISMDREYQPQHF. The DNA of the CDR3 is TGTGCCATCAGTATGGACAGGGAATATCAGCCCCAGCATTTT.